The clone carrying this TCR beta chain was picked up a small number of times. The antigen remains unidentified. The sample is drawn from a study of cytomegalovirus exposure and HLA in healthy donors. The PCR contained 60 Vbeta and 13 Jbeta primers. Assay used: immunoSEQ multiplex PCR; TCRdb lists only in-frame clones, some missing. Among about 110,000 clones, approximately 79% were seen once, and the ten largest hold approximately 3%. Germline V gene sequence: CDR1 DFQATT, CDR2 SNEGSKA (reference sequence). CDR3 length equals 11 residues. V lost 6 bases and J 4 bases, leaving 9 bases between the germline ends. Notes on the study in general: It was approximately 150 TCR beta chains that were listed as cytomegalovirus-associated. In vitro checks showed that a few CMV-associated chains really do target CMV antigens.

The chain links TRBV20-1 to TRBJ2-5, with a possible D match to TRBD2 (6 bases). Sample: PBMCs. The receptor comes from a woman aged 40 to 50 in good health and CMV-seronegative. CDR3 residues: CSALGGETQYF. CDR3 sequence (DNA): TGCAGTGCCCTGGGGGGAGAGACCCAGTACTTC.